Below are 16 T cell receptor beta chains sequenced from a single sample in a study of blood T cell repertoires in COVID-19. TCRdb's copy holds only in-frame clones and misses some; the assay was immunoSEQ multiplex PCR. Of about 320,000 clones detected, roughly nine tenths appear once; the ten largest clones hold 4.5% to 6.5%. Sequencing was done on a sample of PBMCs or T cells enriched from blood (not recorded which). The origin of the receptors is a man aged 60 to 75 who had recovered from COVID-19.

There are a few counts of this clone. The chain combines TRBV2 with TRBJ2-1, with 8 bases lining up with TRBD1. Germline trimming cut 3 bases from V and 8 bases from J; bases unmatched to any gene: 9. Germline CDR1 is SNHLY and CDR2 is FYNNEI. The CDR3 extends over 15 amino acids. CDR3 sequence (DNA): TGTGCCAGCAGTGACCGCCGGACAGGGAACCATGAGCAGTTCTTC. Residues: CASSDRRTGNHEQFF.

The chain joins TRBV24-1 to TRBJ2-7, with D maybe TRBD1 (5 bases). The V gene's germline CDR1 is KGHDR and CDR2 SFDVKD. The CDR3 runs to 14 residues. The germline V and J ends were trimmed by 7 bases and 2 bases, with 14 bases remaining between them. This chain's CDR3 is CATSADSFPYEQYF. The CDR3 DNA is TGTGCCACCAGCGCTGACAGTTTTCCCTACGAGCAGTACTTC.

The chain is built from TRBV6-1 and TRBJ1-2; 10 nucleotides line up with TRBD1. This CDR3 region has 16 residues. V shed 1 base, J shed 4 bases, and the junction held 6 bases outside the gene matches. CDR1 is MNHNS, CDR2 SASEGT, per germline. The DNA for the CDR3 is TGTGCCAGCAGTGAAGGACAGGGGGCGCGTGTCTATGGCTACACCTTC. Residues: CASSEGQGARVYGYTF.

The J gene is TRBJ1-5, the V gene TRBV7-3; D might be TRBD1 (5 bases). The germline V and J ends were trimmed by 5 bases and 0 bases, with 11 bases remaining between them. CDR1 SGHTA and CDR2 FQGTGA come from the germline V gene. This CDR3 has 15 residues. The CDR3 protein is CASSPPGFSNQPQHF. DNA for the CDR3: TGTGCCAGCAGCCCTCCAGGGTTTAGCAATCAGCCCCAGCATTTT.

This clone was picked up one time. This chain links TRBV7-9 with TRBJ1-1; D unresolved. Between the trimmed V and J ends, which lost 4 bases and 4 bases, there was a span of 10 bases. CDR1 is SEHNR and CDR2 is FQNEAQ in the germline V gene (reference sequence). CDR3 length: 13 amino acids. CDR3 bases: TGTGCCAGCAGCTCTTACGAGGGCACTGAAGCTTTCTTT. Encoded protein: CASSSYEGTEAFF.

The chain combines TRBV18 with TRBJ1-2; possibly TRBD1 for D (6 bases). Germline CDR1 and CDR2: KGHSH and LQKENI. This CDR3 is built from 14 residues. The V and J ends lost 3 bases and 14 bases respectively, with 22 bases between them. The chain's CDR3 is CASSPSGHAGVGTF. The CDR3 DNA reads TGTGCCAGCTCACCTTCGGGACACGCTGGTGTCGGGACCTTC.

The J gene is TRBJ2-7, the V gene TRBV6-2 or TRBV6-3; TRBD2 might be the D (6 bases). Looked up from germline, CDR1 is MNHEY and CDR2 is SVGEGT. The CDR3 contains 16 residues. The V end lost 5 bases, the J end lost 4 bases, and 21 bases lay between the germline ends. CDR3 loop: CASSRDFPHLSYEQYF. The CDR3 DNA reads TGTGCCAGCAGTAGGGACTTCCCACACCTCAGTTACGAGCAGTACTTC.

The count of this clone is one. The genes are TRBV4-1 and TRBJ1-2; D is unclear. V was shortened by 1 base and J by 8 bases, with 8 bases between the two germline ends. Germline CDR1 and CDR2: MGHRA and YSYEKL. The CDR3 extends over 12 amino acids. The CDR3 sequence is CASSQAGEGYTF. The CDR3 DNA is TGCGCCAGCAGCCAAGCGGGTGAGGGCTACACCTTC.

This clone was detected only a few times. The V call is TRBV18, the J call TRBJ2-7; 9 nucleotides align to TRBD2. The CDR3 runs to 15 residues. V was clipped by 3 bases and J by 5 bases; unmatched bases: 8. Germline V gene lookup returns CDR1 KGHSH and CDR2 LQKENI. For the CDR3, the DNA is TGTGCCAGCTCACCCCGGGCTAGCGGGAACAACGAGCAGTACTTC. Its translation is CASSPRASGNNEQYF.

The V gene is TRBV7-2, the J gene TRBJ2-3; TRBD2 matches 9 bases. Germline CDR1 and CDR2: SGHTA and FQGNSA. The CDR3 covers 15 residues. V lost 4 bases, J lost 4 bases, and 6 bases stayed unmatched. CDR3 coding DNA: TGTGCCAGCAGCTCCCGCTTAGCGGGAGCAGATACGCAGTATTTT. Protein: CASSSRLAGADTQYF.

The V and J genes are TRBV29-1 and TRBJ1-6, with TRBD1 matching 9 bases. Germline trimming cut 6 bases from V and 7 bases from J; bases unmatched to any gene: 1. Germline V gives CDR1 SQVTM, CDR2 ANQGSEA. There are 12 residues in the CDR3. The CDR3 loop reads CSVGTGNSPLHF. CDR3 DNA sequence: TGCAGCGTCGGGACAGGGAATTCACCCCTCCACTTT.

The table lists this clone with a few counts. The chain joins TRBV7-2 to TRBJ1-3; D call uncertain. Between the trimmed V and J ends, which lost 2 bases and 4 bases, there was a span of 18 bases. The CDR3 runs 17 residues. Germline V gene data show CDR1 as SGHTA and CDR2 as FQGNSA. The CDR3 loop is CASSLYSLGGLGNTIYF. The CDR3 bases are TGTGCCAGCAGCTTATATTCCCTCGGCGGACTAGGAAACACCATATATTTT.

This clone appeared once. This chain uses TRBV14 with TRBJ2-7; the match to TRBD2 covers 10 bases. The CDR3 covers 18 residues. CDR1 is SGHDN, CDR2 FVKESK, per germline. After removal of 1 base from V and 2 bases from J, the junction contained 11 bases not matched to a gene. CDR3 nucleotide sequence: TGTGCCAGCAGCCAAGTTTTTAGCGGGAGGCTCAACACCTACGAGCAGTACTTC. This encodes CASSQVFSGRLNTYEQYF. The entire variable domain, with the rest obtained from reference TRBV14 and TRBJ2-7, is as follows: EAGVTQFPSHSVIEKGQTVTLRCDPISGHDNLYWYRRVMGKEIKFLLHFVKESKQDESGMPNNRFLAERTGGTYSTLKVQPAELEDSGVYFCASSQVFSGRLNTYEQYFGPGTRLTVT.

The rearrangement links TRBV7-2 to TRBJ2-7, with 12 bases identical to TRBD2. The germline CDR1 and CDR2 sequences are SGHTA and FQGNSA. CDR3 length: 15 residues. Losses at the gene ends were 4 bases for V and 6 bases for J; bases not matched to a gene: 7. CDR3 sequence (DNA): TGTGCCAGCAGCTCCGCCCTAGCGGGAGGGCGCGAGCAGTACTTC. This codes for CASSSALAGGREQYF.

The V call is TRBV25-1, the J call TRBJ2-1; 8 bases are shared with TRBD1. Germline-derived CDR1 and CDR2 are MGHDK and SYGVNS. The CDR3 has 14 amino acids. Unmatched junction bases numbered 3, after V lost 6 bases and J lost 2 bases. CDR3 sequence: CASRRQGTYNEQFF. CDR3 bases: TGTGCCAGCAGGAGACAGGGGACCTACAATGAGCAGTTCTTC.

The chain is built from TRBV28 and TRBJ2-7; 8 bases agree with TRBD2. Germline V gives CDR1 MDHEN, CDR2 SYDVKM. Trimming removed 2 bases from V and 1 base from J; junction bases left unmatched: 4. The CDR3 runs 15 residues. The CDR3, as DNA: TGTGCCAGCAGTTTAGGAGTAGCGGGGTCCTACGAGCAGTACTTC. This encodes CASSLGVAGSYEQYF.